The following is a T cell receptor beta chain sequence with its context. The table came from immunoSEQ multiplex PCR; TCRdb's copy has only in-frame clones and leaves some out. The table shows over 80,000 clones, with approximately 80% occurring only once. This CDR3 is 15 amino acids long. CDR1 and CDR2 from the germline V gene are MNHNS and SASEGT. With V trimmed by 3 bases and J by 3 bases, 4 bases remained unmatched. These data come from a study of glioma-infiltrating T cells after dendritic cell vaccination. The time point denotes: after dendritic cell vaccination, including at tumor progression/relapse.

The V call is TRBV6-1, the J call TRBJ2-2, with 7 nucleotides matching TRBD1. The sequencing used blood, collected after dendritic cell vaccination. This clonotype originated in a human donor with glioblastoma. For the CDR3, the DNA is TGTGCCAGCAGTGATGCGACAGGGTACACCGGGGAGCTGTTTTTT. Protein: CASSDATGYTGELFF.